The source of this TCR beta chain is a study of blood T cell repertoires in COVID-19. The overall study: Acute and convalescent COVID-19 samples came from the United States, Italy and Spain. From T cells, B-cell-depleted T cells, or PBMCs came the material, which was cDNA or gDNA.

This clone was observed a few times. Libraries were prepared by immunoSEQ multiplex PCR; TCRdb keeps only in-frame clonotypes and omits some of them. The data hold under 85,000 clones, with roughly 86% observed a single time. The CDR3 consists of 14 residues. With 7 bases clipped from V and 5 bases from J, the junction kept 7 bases outside the gene matches. Germline V lookup: CDR1 MNHNY, CDR2 SVGAGI (reference sequence). What was sequenced was peripheral blood. This chain connects TRBV6-6 to TRBJ1-5; 8 bases fit TRBD1. This TCR derives from a human donor in a cohort sampled during active COVID-19. The DNA for the CDR3 is TGTGCCAGCAAGCCCGCCAGGGGGCATCAGCCCCAGCATTTT. Translated, it gives CASKPARGHQPQHF.